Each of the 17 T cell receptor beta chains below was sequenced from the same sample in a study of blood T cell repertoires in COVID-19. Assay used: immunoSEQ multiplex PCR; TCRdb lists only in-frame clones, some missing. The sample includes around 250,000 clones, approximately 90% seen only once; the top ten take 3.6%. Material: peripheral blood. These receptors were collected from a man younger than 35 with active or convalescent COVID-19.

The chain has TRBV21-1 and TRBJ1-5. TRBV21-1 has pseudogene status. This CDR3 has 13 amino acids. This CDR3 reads CASPARANQPQHF. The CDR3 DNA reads TGTGCCAGCCCTGCGAGGGCCAATCAGCCCCAGCATTTT.

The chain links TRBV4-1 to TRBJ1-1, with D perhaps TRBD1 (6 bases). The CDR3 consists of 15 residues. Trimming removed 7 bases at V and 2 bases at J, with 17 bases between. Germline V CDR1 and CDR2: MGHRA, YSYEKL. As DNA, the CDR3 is TGCGCCAGCACCTTAAAAGTCAGGGGTAACACTGAAGCTTTCTTT. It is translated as CASTLKVRGNTEAFF.

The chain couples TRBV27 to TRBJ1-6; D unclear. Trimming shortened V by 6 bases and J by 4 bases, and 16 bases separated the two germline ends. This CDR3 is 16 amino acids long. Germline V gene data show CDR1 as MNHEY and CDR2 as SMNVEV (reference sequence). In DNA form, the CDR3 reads TGTGCCAGCAGACCAGACGGGGTGGGGTATAATTCACCCCTCCACTTT. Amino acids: CASRPDGVGYNSPLHF.

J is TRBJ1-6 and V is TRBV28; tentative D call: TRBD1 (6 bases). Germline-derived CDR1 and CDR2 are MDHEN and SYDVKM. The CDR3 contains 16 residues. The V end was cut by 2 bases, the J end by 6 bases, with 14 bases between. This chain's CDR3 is CASSLQQGGGNSPLHF. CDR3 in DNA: TGTGCCAGCAGTTTACAACAGGGCGGAGGTAATTCACCCCTCCACTTT.

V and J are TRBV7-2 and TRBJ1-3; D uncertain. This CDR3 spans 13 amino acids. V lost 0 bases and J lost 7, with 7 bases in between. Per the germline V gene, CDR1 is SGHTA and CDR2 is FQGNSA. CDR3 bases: TGTGCCAGCAGCTTAGCTCCCGAGAACACCATATATTTT. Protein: CASSLAPENTIYF.

CDR3 sequence: CASSLGGGTGGEKLFF. CDR3 DNA: TGTGCCAGCAGCTTAGGTGGTGGGACAGGGGGCGAAAAACTGTTTTTT. This chain links TRBV11-2 with TRBJ1-4; 12 bases align to TRBD1. J gave up 8 bases and V 1 base, and 5 bases lay outside the gene matches. Per the germline V gene, CDR1 is SGHAT and CDR2 is FQNNGV. CDR3 length equals 16 residues.

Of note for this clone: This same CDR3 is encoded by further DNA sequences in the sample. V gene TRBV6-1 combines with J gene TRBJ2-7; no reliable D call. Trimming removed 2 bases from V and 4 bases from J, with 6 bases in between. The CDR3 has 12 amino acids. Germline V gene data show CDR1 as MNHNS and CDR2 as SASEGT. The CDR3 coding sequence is TGTGCCAGCAGTGAAAGAGGTTACGAGCAGTACTTC. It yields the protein CASSERGYEQYF.

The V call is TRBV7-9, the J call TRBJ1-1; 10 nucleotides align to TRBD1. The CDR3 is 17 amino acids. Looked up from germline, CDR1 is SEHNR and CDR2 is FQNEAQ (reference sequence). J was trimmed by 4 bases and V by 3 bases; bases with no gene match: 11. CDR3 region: CASSLGQGIYRATEAFF. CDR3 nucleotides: TGTGCCAGCAGCTTGGGACAGGGGATATATCGGGCCACTGAAGCTTTCTTT.

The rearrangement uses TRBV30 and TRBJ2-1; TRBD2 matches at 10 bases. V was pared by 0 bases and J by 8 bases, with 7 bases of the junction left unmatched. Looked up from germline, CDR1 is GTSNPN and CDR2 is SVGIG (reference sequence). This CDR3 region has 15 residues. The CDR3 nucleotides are TGTGCCTGGAGTGTAGGGCTAGCGGGAGCCGATGAGCAGTTCTTC. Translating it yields CAWSVGLAGADEQFF.

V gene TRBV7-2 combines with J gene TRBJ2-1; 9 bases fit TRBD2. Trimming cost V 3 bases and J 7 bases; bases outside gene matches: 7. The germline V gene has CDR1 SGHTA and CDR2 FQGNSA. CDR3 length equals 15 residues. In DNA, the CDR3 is TGTGCCAGCAGCTTCCATCGCGGGAGGGGGAATGAGCAGTTCTTC. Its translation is CASSFHRGRGNEQFF. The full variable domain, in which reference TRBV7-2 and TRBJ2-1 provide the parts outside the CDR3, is GAGVSQSPSNKVTEKGKDVELRCDPISGHTALYWYRQSLGQGLEFLIYFQGNSAPDKSGLPSDRFSAERTGGSVSTLTIQRTQQEDSAVYLCASSFHRGRGNEQFFGPGTRLTVL.

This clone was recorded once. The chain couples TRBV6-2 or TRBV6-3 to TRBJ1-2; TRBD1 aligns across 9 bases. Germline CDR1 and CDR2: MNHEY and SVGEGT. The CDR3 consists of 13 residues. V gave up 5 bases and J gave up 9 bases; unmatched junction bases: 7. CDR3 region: CASSPGQGLRYTF. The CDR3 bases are TGTGCCAGCAGTCCCGGACAGGGGCTTCGCTACACCTTC.

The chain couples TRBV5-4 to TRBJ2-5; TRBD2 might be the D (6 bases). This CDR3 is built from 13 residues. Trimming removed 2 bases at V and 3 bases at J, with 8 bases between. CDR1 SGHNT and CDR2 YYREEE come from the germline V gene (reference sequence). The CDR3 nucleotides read TGTGCCAGCAGCTTTTGGGGGGAAGAGACCCAGTACTTC. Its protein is CASSFWGEETQYF.

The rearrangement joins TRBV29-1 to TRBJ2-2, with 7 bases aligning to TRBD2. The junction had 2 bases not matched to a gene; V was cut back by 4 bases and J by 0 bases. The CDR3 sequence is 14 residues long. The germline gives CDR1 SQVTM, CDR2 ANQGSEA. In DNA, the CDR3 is TGCAGCGTTGGGCGGGAGTCGAACACCGGGGAGCTGTTTTTT. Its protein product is CSVGRESNTGELFF.

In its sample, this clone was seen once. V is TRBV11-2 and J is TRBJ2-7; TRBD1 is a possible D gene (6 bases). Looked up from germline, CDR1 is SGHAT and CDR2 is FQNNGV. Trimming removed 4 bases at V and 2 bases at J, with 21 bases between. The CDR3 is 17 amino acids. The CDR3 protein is CASSSSLKRQVPYEQYF. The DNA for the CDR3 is TGTGCCAGCAGCTCGTCGTTAAAGCGACAGGTGCCCTACGAGCAGTACTTC.

CDR3 in DNA: TGTGCCAGCAGTGAGGAGCGGGAGGACCACAATGAGCAGTTCTTC. Translating it yields CASSEEREDHNEQFF. The chain recombines TRBV6-4 with TRBJ2-1; 9 bases are a match to TRBD2. The CDR3 sequence is 15 residues long. CDR1 and CDR2 (germline): MRHNA, SNTAGT. Trimming took 3 bases from V and 5 from J; bases not matched to a gene: 5.

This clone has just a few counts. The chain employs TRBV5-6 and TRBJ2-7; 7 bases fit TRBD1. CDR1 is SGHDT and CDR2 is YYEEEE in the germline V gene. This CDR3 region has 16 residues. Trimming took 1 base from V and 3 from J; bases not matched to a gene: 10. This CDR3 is CASSLRGGSVFYEQYF. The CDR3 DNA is TGTGCCAGCAGCTTGAGAGGGGGCTCCGTCTTCTACGAGCAGTACTTC.

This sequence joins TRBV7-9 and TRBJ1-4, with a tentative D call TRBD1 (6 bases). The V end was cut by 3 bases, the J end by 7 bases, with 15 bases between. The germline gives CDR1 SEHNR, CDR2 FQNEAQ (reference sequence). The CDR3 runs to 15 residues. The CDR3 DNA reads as TGTGCCAGCAGCTTCCGGGACACAAGGACTGAAAAACTGTTTTTT. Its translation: CASSFRDTRTEKLFF.